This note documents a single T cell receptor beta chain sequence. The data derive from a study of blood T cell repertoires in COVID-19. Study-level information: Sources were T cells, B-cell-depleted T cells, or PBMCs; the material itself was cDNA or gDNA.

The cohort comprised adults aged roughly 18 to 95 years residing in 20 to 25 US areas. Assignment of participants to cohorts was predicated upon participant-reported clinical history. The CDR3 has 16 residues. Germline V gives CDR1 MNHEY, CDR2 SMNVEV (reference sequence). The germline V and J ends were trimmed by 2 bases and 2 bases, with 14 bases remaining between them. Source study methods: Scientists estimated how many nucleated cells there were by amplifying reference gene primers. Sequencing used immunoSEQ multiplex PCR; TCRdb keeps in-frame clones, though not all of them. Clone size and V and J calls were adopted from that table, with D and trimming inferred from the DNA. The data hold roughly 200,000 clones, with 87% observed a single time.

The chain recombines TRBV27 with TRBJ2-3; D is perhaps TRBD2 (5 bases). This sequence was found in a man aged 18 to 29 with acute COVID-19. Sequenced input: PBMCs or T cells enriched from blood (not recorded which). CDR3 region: CASSLRGVDITDTQYF. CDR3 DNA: TGTGCCAGCAGTTTACGGGGAGTTGATATCACAGATACGCAGTATTTT.